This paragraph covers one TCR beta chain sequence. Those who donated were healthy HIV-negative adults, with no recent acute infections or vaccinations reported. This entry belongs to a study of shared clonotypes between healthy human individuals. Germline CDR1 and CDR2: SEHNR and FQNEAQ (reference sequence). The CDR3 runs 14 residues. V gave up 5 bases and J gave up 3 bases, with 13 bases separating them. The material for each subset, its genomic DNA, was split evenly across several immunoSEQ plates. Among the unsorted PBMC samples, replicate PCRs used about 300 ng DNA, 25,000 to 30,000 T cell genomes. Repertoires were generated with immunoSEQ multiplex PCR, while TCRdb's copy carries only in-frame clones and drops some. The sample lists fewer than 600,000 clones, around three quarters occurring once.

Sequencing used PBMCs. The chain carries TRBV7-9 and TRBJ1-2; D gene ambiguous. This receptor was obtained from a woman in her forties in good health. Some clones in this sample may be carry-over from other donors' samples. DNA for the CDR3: TGTGCCAGCAGCCCAGTAACAGTGCACTATGGCTACACCTTC. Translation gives CASSPVTVHYGYTF.